This TCR beta chain originates from a study of CD8+CD57+ T cells in acquired aplastic anemia. Study-wide points: It was found that almost 30 CD8+ CDR3 sequences were shared between patients and controls.

CDR3 size: 15 residues. Losses at the gene ends were 0 bases for V and 10 bases for J; bases not matched to a gene: 7. Germline CDR1 and CDR2: SGHVS and FNYEAQ. CD8+CD57+ cell expansion, shown by flow cytometry, had occurred in the patients selected for sequencing. The TCR beta profiling, which covered VDJ combination and CDR3 sequence, was carried out using genomic DNA as the template. TCRdb redid the calling of the reads with MiXCR, one entry per CDR3 protein. The sample holds 100,000 to 150,000 distinct CDR3 sequences, almost 40% seen once. This clonotype was observed many times. Antigen: not known.

The chain combines TRBV7-6 with TRBJ2-1, with TRBD2 matching over 9 bases. The TCR was taken from a human donor with aplastic anemia. The sequenced sample consisted of sorted CD4+, CD8+, or CD8+CD57+ T cells (not recorded which) from PBMCs. The CDR3 bases are TGTGCCAGCAGCTTAGCGGCGGGGGGGCCCGAGGAGCAGTTCTTC. The encoded protein is CASSLAAGGPEEQFF.